This T cell receptor beta chain was documented in a study of CD8 T cells in Susac syndrome. Germline V gene sequence: CDR1 SEHNR, CDR2 FQNEAQ (reference sequence). V shed 5 bases and J 6 bases; nucleotides not matched to a gene: 6. CDR3 length: 15 residues. Sequencing of TCR beta was performed on blood CD8+ T cells and on blood CD4+ T cells. Random hexamers served to reverse transcribe about 0.45 to 1 ug RNA. A multiplex approach, immunoSEQ multiplex PCR, amplified TCR beta CDR3 across 54 Vbeta and 13 Jbeta. TCRdb called the immunoSEQ multiplex PCR reads again in MiXCR, with one record for every CDR3 protein. Among approximately 68,000 distinct CDR3 sequences listed, 85% to 95% were seen once.

Sequencing was carried out using CD8+ T cells from PBMCs. The clonotype originates from a human donor with multiple sclerosis. The chain joins TRBV7-9 to TRBJ2-7, with TRBD2 identical over 14 bases. The CDR3 sequence: CASSGGTSGSSEQYF. CDR3 nucleotide sequence: TGTGCCAGCAGCGGGGGGACTAGCGGGAGTAGCGAGCAGTACTTC.